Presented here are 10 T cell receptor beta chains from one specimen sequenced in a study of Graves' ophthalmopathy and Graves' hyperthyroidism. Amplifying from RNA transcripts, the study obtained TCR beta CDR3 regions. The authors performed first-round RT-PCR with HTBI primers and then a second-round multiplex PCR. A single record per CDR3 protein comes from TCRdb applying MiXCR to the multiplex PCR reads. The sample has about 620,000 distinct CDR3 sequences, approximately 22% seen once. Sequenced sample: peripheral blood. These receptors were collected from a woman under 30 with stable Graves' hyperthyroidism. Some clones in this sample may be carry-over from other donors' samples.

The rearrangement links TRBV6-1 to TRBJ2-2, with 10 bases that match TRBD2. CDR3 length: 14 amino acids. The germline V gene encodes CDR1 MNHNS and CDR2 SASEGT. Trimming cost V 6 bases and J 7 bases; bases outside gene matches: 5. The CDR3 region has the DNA TGTGCCAGCAGCCTAGCGGGAGAGGACGGGGAGCTGTTTTTT. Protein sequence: CASSLAGEDGELFF.

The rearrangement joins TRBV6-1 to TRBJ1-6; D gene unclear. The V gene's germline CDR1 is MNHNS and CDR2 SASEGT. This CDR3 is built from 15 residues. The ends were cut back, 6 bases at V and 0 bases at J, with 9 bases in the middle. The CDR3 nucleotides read TGTGCCAGCAGCTGGCGACTCTCCTATAATTCACCCCTCCACTTT. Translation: CASSWRLSYNSPLHF.

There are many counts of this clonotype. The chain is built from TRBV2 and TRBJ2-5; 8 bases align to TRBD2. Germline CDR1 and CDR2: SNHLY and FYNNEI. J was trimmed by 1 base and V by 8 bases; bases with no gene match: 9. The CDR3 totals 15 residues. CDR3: CASGRGLGFQETQYF. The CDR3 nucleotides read TGTGCCAGCGGACGGGGACTAGGATTCCAAGAGACCCAGTACTTC.

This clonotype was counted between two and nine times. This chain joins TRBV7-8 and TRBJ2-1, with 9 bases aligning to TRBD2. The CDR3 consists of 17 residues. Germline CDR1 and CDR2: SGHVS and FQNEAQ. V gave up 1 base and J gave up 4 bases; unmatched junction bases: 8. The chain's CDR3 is CASSLGPRGREYNEQFF. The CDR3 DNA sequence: TGTGCCAGCAGCTTAGGGCCCCGCGGGAGGGAGTACAATGAGCAGTTCTTC.

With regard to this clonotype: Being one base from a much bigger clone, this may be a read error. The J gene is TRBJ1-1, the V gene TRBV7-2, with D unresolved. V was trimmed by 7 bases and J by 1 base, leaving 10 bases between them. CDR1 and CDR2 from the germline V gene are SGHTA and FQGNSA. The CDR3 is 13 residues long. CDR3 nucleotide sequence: TGTGCCAGCATCCCAGAGGGGAACACTGAAGCTTTCTTT. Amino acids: CASIPEGNTEAFF.

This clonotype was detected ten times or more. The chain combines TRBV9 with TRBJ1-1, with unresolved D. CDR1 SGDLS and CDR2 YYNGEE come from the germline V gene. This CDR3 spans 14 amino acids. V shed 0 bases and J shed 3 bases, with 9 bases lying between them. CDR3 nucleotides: TGTGCCAGCAGCGTAGGGGAGAGGGACACTGAAGCTTTCTTT. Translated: CASSVGERDTEAFF.

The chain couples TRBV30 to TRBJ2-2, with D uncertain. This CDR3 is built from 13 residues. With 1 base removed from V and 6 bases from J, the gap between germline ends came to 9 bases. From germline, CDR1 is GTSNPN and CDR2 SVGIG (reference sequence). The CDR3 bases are TGTGCCTGGAGTGGGCAGGAACCCGGGGAGCTGTTTTTT. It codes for CAWSGQEPGELFF.

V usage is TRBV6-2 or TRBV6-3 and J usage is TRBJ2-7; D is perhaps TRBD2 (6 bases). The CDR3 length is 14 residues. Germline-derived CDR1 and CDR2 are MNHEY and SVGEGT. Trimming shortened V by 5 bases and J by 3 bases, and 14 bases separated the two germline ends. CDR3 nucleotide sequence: TGTGCCAGCAGTCGCGCCGGGAGAGACTACGAGCAGTACTTC. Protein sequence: CASSRAGRDYEQYF.

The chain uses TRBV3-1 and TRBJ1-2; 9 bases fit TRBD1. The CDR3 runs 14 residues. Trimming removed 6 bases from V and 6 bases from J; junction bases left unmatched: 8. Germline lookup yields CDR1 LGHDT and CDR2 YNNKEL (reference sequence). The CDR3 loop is CASSNLDRGDGYTF. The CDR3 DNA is TGTGCCAGCAGTAACCTCGACAGGGGGGATGGCTACACCTTC. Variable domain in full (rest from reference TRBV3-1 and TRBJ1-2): DTAVSQTPKYLVTQMGNDKSIKCEQNLGHDTMYWYKQDSKKFLKIMFSYNNKELIINETVPNRFSPKSPDKAHLNLHINSLELGDSAVYFCASSNLDRGDGYTFGSGTRLTVV.

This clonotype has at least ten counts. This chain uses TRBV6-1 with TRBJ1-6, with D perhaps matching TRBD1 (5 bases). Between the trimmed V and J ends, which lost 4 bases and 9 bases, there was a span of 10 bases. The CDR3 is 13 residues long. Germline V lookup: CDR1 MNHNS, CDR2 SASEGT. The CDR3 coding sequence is TGTGCCAGCAGTGTACCAGGGTTTTCACCCCTCCACTTT. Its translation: CASSVPGFSPLHF.